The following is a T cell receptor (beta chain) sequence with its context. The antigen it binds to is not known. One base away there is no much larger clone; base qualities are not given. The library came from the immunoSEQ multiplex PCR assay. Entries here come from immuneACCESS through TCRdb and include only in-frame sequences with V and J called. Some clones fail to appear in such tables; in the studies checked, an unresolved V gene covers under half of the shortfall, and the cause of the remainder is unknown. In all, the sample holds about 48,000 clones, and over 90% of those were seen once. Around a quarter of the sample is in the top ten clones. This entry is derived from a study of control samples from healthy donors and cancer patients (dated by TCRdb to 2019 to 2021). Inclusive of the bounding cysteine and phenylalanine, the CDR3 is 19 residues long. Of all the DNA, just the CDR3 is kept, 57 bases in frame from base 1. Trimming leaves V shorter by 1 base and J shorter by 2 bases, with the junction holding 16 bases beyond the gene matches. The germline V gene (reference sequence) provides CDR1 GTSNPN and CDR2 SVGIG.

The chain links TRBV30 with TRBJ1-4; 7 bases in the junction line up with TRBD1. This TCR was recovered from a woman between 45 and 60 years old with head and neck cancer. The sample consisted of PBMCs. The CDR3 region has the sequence CAWSAVYRGLSFTNEKLFF. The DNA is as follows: TGTGCCTGGAGTGCTGTATACAGGGGATTATCGTTTACTAATGAAAAACTGTTTTTT. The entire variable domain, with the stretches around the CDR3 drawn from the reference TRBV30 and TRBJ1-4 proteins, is SQTIHQWPATLVQPVGSPLSLECTVEGTSNPNLYWYRQAAGRGLQLLFYSVGIGQISSEVPQNLSASRPQDRQFILSSKKLLLSDSGFYLCAWSAVYRGLSFTNEKLFFGSGTQLSVL.